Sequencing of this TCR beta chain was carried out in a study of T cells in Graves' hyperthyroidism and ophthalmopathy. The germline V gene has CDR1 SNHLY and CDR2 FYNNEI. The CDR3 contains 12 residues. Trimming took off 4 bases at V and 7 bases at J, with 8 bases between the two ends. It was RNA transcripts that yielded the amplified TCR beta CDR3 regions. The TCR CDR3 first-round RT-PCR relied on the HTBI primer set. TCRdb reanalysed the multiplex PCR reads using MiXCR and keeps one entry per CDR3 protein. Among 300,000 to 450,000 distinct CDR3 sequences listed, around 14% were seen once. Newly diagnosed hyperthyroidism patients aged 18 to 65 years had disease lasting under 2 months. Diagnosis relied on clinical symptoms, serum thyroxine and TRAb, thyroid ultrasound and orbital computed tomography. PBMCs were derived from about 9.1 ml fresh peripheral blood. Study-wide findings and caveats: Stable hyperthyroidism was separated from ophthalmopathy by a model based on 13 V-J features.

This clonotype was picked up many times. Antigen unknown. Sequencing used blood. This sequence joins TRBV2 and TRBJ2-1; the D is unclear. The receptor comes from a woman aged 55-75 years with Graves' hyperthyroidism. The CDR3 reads CASSVEQNEQFF. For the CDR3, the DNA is TGTGCCAGCAGTGTGGAGCAAAATGAGCAGTTCTTC. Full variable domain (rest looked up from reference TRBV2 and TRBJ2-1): EPEVTQTPSHQVTQMGQEVILRCVPISNHLYFYWYRQILGQKVEFLVSFYNNEISEKSEIFDDQFSVERPDGSNFTLKIRSTKLEDSAMYFCASSVEQNEQFFGPGTRLTVL.